This TCR beta chain appears in the sequencing data of a study of cytomegalovirus exposure and HLA in healthy donors. The study sampled nominally healthy donors, though unrecorded immune exposures were likely. Trimming removed 1 base at V and 5 bases at J, with 8 bases between. This CDR3 has 13 amino acids. Germline V gives CDR1 LNHNV, CDR2 YYDKDF (reference sequence). Vbeta (60) and Jbeta (13) primers were used in the PCR. Original data processing: Among the unique TCR beta chains that a later analysis counted, around 82 million in all, roughly 9.9 million were shared. Data came from immunoSEQ multiplex PCR; TCRdb stores just in-frame clones and leaves some out. Clonal size and the V and J genes are those of that table, whereas D and trimming came from the DNA. This sample lists 100,000 to 150,000 clones; its ten largest clones have over 0.8%.

The clonotype comes from a man between 18 and 29 years old in good health and CMV-seronegative. The chain employs TRBV15 and TRBJ1-1, with a tentative D call TRBD1 (5 bases). The material sequenced was PBMCs. In DNA form, the CDR3 reads TGTGCCACCAGCAGAGTGGGGGGAACTGAAGCTTTCTTT. Amino acid sequence: CATSRVGGTEAFF.